Here is one TCR beta chain with its context. What it binds is unknown. This entry is derived from a study of OX40 agonist ivuxolimab in advanced cancers. The overall study: Intravenous ivuxolimab at 0.01 to 10 mg/kg was given to patients every 2 weeks. Among those enrolled, mean age was 60 years (range roughly 20 to 79) and approximately 83% were male.

Profiled with immunoSEQ multiplex PCR; TCRdb holds only in-frame clones, not every one. The data contain some 86,000 clones, about 85% of them singletons. Whole-study results and caveats: Expanded clones belonging to CD8+ T cells outnumbered, on average, those of CD4+. CD4+ and CD8+ blood T cells expanded clonally by week 6 at 0.1 to 3.0 mg/kg.

CDR1 is SEHNR and CDR2 is FQNEAQ in the germline V gene (reference sequence). CDR3 size: 12 residues. The V end was cut by 5 bases, the J end by 6 bases, with 11 bases between. The sequence was collected from an adult with an advanced solid tumor such as melanoma, head and neck, liver or kidney cancer. The V gene is TRBV7-9, the J gene TRBJ2-7, with D possibly matching TRBD2 (6 bases). The sample here was CD4+ or CD8+ T cells sorted from blood, taken in a trial of the OX40 agonist ivuxolimab. The DNA of the CDR3 is TGTGCCAGCAGCGCGGGATTAGGCGAGCAGTACTTC. Translated, it gives CASSAGLGEQYF.